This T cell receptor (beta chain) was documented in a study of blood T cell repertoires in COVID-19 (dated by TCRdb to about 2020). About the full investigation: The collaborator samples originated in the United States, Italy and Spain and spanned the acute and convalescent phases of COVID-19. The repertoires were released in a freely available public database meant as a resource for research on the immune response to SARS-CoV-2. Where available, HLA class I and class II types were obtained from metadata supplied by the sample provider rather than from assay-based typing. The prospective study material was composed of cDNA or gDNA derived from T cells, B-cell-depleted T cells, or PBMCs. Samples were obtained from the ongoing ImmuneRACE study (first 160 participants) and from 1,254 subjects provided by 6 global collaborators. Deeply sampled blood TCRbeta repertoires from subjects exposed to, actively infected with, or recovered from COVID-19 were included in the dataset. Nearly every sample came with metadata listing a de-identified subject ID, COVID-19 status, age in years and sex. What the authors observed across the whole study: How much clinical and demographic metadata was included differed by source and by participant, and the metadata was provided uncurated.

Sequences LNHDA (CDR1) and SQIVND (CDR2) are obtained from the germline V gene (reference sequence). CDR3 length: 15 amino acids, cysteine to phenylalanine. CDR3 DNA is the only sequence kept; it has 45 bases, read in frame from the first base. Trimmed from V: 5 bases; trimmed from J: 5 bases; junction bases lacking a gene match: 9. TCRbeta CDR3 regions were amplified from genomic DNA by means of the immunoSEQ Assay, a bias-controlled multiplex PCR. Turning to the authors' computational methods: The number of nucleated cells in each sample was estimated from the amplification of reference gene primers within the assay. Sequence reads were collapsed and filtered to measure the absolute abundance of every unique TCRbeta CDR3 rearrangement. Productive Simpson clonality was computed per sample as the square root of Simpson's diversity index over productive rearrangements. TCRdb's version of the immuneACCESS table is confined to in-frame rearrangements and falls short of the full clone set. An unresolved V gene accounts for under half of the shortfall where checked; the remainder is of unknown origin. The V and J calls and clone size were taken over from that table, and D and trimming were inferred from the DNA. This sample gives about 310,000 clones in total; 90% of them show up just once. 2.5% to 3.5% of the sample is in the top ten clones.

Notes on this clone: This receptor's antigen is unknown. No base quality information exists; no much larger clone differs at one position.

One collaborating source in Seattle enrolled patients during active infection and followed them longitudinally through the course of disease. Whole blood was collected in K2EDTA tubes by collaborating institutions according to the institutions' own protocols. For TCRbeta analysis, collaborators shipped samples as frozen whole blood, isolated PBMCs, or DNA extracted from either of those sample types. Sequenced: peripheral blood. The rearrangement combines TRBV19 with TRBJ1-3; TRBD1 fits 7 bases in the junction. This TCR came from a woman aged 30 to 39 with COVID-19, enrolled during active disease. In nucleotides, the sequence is TGTGCCAGTAGTCCCGGACAGGCGGAGAGAAACACCATATATTTT. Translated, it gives CASSPGQAERNTIYF.